This T cell receptor beta chain was captured in a study of shared clonotypes between healthy human individuals. Trimming stripped 1 base from V and 4 bases from J, with 15 bases between. Germline V lookup: CDR1 SGHRS, CDR2 YFSETQ. The CDR3 is made up of 15 amino acids. 300 ng DNA, some 30,000 T cell genomes, went into unsorted PBMC replicate PCRs. Here immunoSEQ multiplex PCR was the method, and the copy in TCRdb shows in-frame clones only, minus some. The data contain about 520,000 clones, approximately 82% of them singletons. The TCR comes from a woman in her 40s in good health. Some clones in this sample may be carry-over from other donors' samples. Material for sequencing was PBMCs. The chain couples TRBV5-1 to TRBJ2-7; possibly TRBD1 for D (6 bases). The CDR3 spells CASSLSPGDPYEQYF. Written as DNA, the CDR3 is TGCGCCAGCAGCTTGTCACCAGGGGATCCGTACGAGCAGTACTTC.